The clone carrying this T cell receptor (beta chain) came up once. As yet, its antigen is unknown. Before sequencing, viral peptide pools were used by the ViraFEST assay to expand antigen-specific CD4+ T cells. Subsequent to approximately 9 days of culture, CD4+ T cells were isolated. Nucleocapsid antibodies were negative in the vaccine recipients, who had never had SARS-CoV-2 infection. Half the medium was swapped for IL-2 medium on days 3 and 7. The CDR3 contains 13 residues. V dropped 3 bases and J dropped 3 bases, with 9 bases sitting between them. Sequencing used immunoSEQ multiplex PCR; TCRdb keeps in-frame clones, though not all of them. The sample has 50,000 to 60,000 clones, around 67% seen once; the top ten hold around 16%. The data stem from a study of vaccination effects on CD4 cells after COVID-19.

Sequencing was performed on CD4+ T cells from PBMCs cultured with SARS-CoV-2 spike peptides, taken before COVID-19 vaccination. J is TRBJ2-7 and V is TRBV12-3 or TRBV12-4, with a weak D call TRBD1 (5 bases). The source is a human donor who received a COVID-19 vaccine. Here the CDR3 DNA reads TGTGCCAGCAGTTTGGGGCGGCTCTACGAGCAGTACTTC. Translating it yields CASSLGRLYEQYF.